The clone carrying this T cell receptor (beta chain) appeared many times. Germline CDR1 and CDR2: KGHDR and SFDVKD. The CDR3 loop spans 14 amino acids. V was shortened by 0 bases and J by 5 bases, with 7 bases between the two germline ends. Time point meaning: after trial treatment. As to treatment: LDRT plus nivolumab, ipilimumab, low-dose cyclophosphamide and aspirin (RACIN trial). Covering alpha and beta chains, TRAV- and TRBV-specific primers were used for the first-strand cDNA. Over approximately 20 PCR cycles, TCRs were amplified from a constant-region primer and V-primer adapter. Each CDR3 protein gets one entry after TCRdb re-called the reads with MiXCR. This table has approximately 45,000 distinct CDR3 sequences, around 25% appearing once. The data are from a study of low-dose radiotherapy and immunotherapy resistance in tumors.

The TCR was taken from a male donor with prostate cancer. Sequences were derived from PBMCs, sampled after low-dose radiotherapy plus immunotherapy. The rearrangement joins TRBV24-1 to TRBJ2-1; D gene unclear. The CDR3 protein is CATSDLGSNNEQFF. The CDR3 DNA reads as TGTGCCACCAGTGATTTGGGGTCGAACAATGAGCAGTTCTTC.